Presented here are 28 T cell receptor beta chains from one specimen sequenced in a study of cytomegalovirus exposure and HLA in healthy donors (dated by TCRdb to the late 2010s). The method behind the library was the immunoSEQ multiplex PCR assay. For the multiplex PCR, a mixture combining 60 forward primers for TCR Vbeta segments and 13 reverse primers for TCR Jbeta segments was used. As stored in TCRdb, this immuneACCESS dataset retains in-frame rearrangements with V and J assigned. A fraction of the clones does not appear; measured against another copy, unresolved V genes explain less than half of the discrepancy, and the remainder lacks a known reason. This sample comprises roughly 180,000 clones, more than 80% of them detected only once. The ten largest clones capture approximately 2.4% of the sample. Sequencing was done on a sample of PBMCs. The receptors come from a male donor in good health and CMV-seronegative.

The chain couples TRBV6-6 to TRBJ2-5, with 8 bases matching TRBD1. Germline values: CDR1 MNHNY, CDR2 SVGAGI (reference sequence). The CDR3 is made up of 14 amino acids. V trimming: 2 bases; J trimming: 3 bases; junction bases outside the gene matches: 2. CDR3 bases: TGTGCCAGCAGTTACAACAGGGGGGAAGAGACCCAGTACTTC. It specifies CASSYNRGEETQYF.

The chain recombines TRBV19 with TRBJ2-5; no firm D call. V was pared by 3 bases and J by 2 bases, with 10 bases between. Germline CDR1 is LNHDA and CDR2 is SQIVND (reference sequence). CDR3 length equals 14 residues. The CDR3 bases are TGTGCCAGTAGTATTTCTGGCACGCAAGAGACCCAGTACTTC. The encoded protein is CASSISGTQETQYF.

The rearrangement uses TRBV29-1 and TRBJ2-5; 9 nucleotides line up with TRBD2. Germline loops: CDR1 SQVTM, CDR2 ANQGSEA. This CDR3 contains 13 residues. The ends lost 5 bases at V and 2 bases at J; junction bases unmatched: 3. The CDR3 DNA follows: TGCAGCGTTTCTGCGGGGGGGCAAGAGACCCAGTACTTC. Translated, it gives CSVSAGGQETQYF.

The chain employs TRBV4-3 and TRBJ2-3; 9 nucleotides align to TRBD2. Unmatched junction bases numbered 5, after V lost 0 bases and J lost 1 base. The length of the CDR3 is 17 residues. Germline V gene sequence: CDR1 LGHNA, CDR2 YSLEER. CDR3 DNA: TGCGCCAGCAGCCAAGATCTGGTAGCGGGAGGCACAGATACGCAGTATTTT. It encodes CASSQDLVAGGTDTQYF.

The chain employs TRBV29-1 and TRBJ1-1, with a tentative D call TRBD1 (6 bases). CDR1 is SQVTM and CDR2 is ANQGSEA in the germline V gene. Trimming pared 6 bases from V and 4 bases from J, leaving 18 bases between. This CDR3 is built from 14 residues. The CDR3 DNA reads TGCAGCGTAGCTAAAGTACAGGGAAGCACTGAAGCTTTCTTT. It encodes CSVAKVQGSTEAFF.

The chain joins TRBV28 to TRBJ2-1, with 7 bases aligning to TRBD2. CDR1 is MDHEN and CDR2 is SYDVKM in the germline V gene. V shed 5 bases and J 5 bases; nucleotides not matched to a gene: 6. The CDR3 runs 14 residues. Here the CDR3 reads CASSISGSHNEQFF. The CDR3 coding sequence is TGTGCCAGCAGTATTAGCGGGTCCCACAATGAGCAGTTCTTC. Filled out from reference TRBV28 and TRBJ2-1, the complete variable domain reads DVKVTQSSRYLVKRTGEKVFLECVQDMDHENMFWYRQDPGLGLRLIYFSYDVKMKEKGDIPEGYSVSREKKERFSLILESASTNQTSMYLCASSISGSHNEQFFGPGTRLTVL.

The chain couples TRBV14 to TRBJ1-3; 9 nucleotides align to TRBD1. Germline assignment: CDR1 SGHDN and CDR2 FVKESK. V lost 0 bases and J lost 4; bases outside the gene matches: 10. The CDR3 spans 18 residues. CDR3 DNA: TGTGCCAGCAGCCAAGATAAAGGGACAGGGCAGCCGGGAAACACCATATATTTT. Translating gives CASSQDKGTGQPGNTIYF.

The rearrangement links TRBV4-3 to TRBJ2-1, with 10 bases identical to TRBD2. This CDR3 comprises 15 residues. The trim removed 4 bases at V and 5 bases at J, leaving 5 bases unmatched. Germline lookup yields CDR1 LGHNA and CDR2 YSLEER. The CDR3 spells CASSLRTSGDNEQFF. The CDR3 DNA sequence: TGCGCCAGCAGCCTCCGGACTAGCGGCGACAATGAGCAGTTCTTC.

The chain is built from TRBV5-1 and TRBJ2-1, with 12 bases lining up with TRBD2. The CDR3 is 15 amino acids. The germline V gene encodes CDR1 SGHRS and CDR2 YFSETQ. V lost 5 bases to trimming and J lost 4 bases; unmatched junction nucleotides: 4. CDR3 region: CASSPGTSGYNEQFF. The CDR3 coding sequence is TGCGCCAGCAGTCCCGGGACTAGCGGGTACAATGAGCAGTTCTTC.

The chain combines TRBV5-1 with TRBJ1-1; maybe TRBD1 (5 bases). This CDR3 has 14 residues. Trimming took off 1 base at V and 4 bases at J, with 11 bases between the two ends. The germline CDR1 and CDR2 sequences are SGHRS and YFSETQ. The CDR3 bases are TGCGCCAGCAGCTTGTCGGGGGGGATCACTGAAGCTTTCTTT. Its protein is CASSLSGGITEAFF.

CDR3 bases: TGTGCCAGCAGTGACGGGACAGGACGCAATGAGCAGTTCTTC. Translation: CASSDGTGRNEQFF. This chain joins TRBV28 and TRBJ2-1; 8 bases match TRBD1. V was pared by 5 bases and J by 6 bases, with 6 bases of the junction left unmatched. CDR3 length: 14 residues. Germline V gives CDR1 MDHEN, CDR2 SYDVKM.

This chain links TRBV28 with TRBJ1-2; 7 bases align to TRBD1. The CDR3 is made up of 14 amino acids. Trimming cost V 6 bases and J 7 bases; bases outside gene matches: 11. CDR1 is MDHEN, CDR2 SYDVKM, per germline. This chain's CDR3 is CASRLSGQMGGYTF. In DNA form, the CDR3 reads TGTGCCAGCAGACTATCGGGACAGATGGGTGGCTACACCTTC.

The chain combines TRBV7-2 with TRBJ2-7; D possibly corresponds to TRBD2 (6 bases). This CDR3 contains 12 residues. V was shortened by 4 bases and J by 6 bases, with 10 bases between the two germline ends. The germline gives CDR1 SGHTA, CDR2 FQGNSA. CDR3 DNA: TGTGCCAGCAGCTCCCCCGGGGGCGAGCAGTACTTC. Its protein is CASSSPGGEQYF.

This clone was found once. The CDR3 protein is CATSRGRLTGELFF. The DNA for the CDR3 is TGTGCCACCAGCAGAGGGAGACTCACCGGGGAGCTGTTTTTT. The genes are TRBV15 and TRBJ2-2, with unresolved D. From germline, CDR1 is LNHNV and CDR2 YYDKDF (reference sequence). V was pared by 1 base and J by 4 bases, with 7 bases between. This CDR3 is 14 amino acids long.

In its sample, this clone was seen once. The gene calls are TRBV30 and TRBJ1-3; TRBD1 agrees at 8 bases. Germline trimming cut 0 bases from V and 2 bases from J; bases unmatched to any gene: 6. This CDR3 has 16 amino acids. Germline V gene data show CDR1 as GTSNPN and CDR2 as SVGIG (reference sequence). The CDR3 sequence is CAWSVSVRGPGNTIYF. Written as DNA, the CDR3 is TGTGCCTGGAGTGTATCGGTCAGGGGGCCTGGAAACACCATATATTTT.

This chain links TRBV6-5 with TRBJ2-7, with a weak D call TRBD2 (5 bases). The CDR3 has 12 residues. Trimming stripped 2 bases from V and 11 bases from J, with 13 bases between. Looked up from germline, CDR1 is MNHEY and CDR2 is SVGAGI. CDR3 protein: CASSYRGAEEYF. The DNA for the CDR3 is TGTGCCAGCAGTTACCGGGGAGCTGAGGAGTACTTC.

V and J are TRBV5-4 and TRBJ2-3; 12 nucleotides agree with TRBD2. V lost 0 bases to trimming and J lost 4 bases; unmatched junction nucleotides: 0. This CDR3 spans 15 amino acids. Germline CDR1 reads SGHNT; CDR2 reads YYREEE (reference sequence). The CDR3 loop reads CASSLGLAGADTQYF. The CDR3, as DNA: TGTGCCAGCAGCTTGGGACTAGCGGGGGCAGATACGCAGTATTTT.

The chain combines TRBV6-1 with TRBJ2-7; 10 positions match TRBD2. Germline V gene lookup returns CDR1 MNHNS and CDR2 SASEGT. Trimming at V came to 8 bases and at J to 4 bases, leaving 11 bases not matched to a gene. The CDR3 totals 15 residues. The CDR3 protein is CASDLAGAGGYEQYF. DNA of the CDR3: TGTGCCAGCGACCTAGCGGGGGCTGGAGGGTACGAGCAGTACTTC.

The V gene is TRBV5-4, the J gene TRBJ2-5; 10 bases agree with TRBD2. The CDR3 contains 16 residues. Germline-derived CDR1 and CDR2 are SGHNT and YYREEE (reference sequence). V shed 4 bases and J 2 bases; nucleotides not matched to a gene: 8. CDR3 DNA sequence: TGTGCCAGCAGCAGTAAGCGGGAGGGGCAACAAGAGACCCAGTACTTC. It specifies CASSSKREGQQETQYF.

Here the CDR3 reads CASSSRVSLSGNTIYF. The DNA of the CDR3 is TGTGCCAGTAGTTCCAGGGTCTCTCTTTCTGGAAACACCATATATTTT. The chain is built from TRBV19 and TRBJ1-3, with D perhaps matching TRBD1 (5 bases). Germline CDR1 is LNHDA and CDR2 is SQIVND (reference sequence). The CDR3 spans 16 residues. Deletions cut 5 bases from V and 1 base from J, with 15 bases between.

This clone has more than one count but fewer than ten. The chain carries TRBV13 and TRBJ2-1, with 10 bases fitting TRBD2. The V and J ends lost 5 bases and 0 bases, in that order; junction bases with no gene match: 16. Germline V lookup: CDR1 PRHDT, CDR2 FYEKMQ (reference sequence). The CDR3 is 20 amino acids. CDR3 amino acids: CASSRYTRSSGRSSYNEQFF. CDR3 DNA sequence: TGTGCCAGCAGCCGATACACCCGGAGTAGCGGGAGGAGCTCCTACAATGAGCAGTTCTTC.

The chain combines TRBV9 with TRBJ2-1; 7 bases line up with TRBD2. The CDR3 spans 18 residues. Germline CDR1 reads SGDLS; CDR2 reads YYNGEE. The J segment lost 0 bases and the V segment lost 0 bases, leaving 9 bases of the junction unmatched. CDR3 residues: CASSVVSSGSRSYNEQFF. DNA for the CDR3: TGTGCCAGCAGCGTAGTGAGTAGCGGGTCCCGCTCCTACAATGAGCAGTTCTTC.

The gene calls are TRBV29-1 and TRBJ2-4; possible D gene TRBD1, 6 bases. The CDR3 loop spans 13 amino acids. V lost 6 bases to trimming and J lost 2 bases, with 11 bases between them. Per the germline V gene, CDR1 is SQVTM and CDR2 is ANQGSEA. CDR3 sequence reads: CSVEGETKNIQYF. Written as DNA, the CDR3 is TGCAGCGTCGAGGGGGAGACCAAAAACATTCAGTACTTC. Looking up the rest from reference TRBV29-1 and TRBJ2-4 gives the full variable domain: SAVISQKPSRDICQRGTSLTIQCQVDSQVTMMFWYRQQPGQSLTLIATANQGSEATYESGFVIDKFPISRPNLTFSTLTVSNMSPEDSSIYLCSVEGETKNIQYFGAGTRLSVL.

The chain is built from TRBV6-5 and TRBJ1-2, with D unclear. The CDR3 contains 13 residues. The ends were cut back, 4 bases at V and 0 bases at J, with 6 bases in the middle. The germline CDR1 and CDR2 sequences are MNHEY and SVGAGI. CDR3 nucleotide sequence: TGTGCCAGCAGTTCTGGGCCTAACTATGGCTACACCTTC. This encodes CASSSGPNYGYTF.

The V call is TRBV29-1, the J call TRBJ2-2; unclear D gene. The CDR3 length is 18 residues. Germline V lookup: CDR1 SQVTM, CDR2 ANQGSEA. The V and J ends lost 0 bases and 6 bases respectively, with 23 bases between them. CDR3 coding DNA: TGCAGCGTTGAAGAAAGAGGCATTCCTGGGTCTTCTCCCGGGGAGCTGTTTTTT. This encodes CSVEERGIPGSSPGELFF.

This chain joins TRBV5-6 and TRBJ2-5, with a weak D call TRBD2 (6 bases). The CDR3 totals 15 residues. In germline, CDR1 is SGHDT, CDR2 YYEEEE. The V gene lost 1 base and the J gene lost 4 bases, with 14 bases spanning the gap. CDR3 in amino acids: CASSLIGGLRETQYF. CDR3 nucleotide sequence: TGTGCCAGCAGCTTGATTGGGGGGTTGAGAGAGACCCAGTACTTC.

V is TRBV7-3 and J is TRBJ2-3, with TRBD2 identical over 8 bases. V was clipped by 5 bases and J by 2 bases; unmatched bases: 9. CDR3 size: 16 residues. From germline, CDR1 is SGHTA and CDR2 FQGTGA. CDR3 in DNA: TGTGCCAGCAGCCCTGCGGGGGGCCTTCACACAGATACGCAGTATTTT. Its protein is CASSPAGGLHTDTQYF.

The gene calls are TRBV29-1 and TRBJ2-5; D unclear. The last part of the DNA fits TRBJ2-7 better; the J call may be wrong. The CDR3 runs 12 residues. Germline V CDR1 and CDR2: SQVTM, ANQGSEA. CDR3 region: CSVVSNMGEQYF. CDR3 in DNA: TGCAGCGTTGTTTCCAACATGGGCGAGCAGTACTTC.